The next 21 T cell receptor beta chains were all read from a single sample in a study of T cell responses to AZD1222 COVID-19 vaccine. Using immunoSEQ multiplex PCR, the repertoire was profiled, and TCRdb retains in-frame clones only, with some absent. The sample yields more than 110,000 clones, approximately 94% seen once. This material consisted of peripheral blood, taken on day 0 of AZD1222 vaccination. All receptors come from an adult in good health.

The chain recombines TRBV9 with TRBJ2-7; 10 bases agree with TRBD1. Germline lookup yields CDR1 SGDLS and CDR2 YYNGEE. With 2 bases clipped from V and 4 bases from J, the junction kept 3 bases outside the gene matches. The CDR3 runs to 14 residues. DNA of the CDR3: TGTGCCAGCAGCGTGGGGACAGGGGAATACGAGCAGTACTTC. This gives the protein CASSVGTGEYEQYF.

The chain uses TRBV5-5 and TRBJ2-7; D is undetermined. Per the germline V gene, CDR1 is SGHKS and CDR2 is YYEKEE (reference sequence). There are 12 residues in the CDR3. Trimming shortened V by 3 bases and J by 3 bases, and 7 bases separated the two germline ends. For the CDR3, the DNA is TGTGCCAGCAGCTCCACCTTCTACGAGCAGTACTTC. It translates to CASSSTFYEQYF.

The V and J genes are TRBV6-2 or TRBV6-3 and TRBJ1-5; TRBD1 might be the D (5 bases). Germline V gene lookup returns CDR1 MNHEY and CDR2 SVGEGT. This CDR3 has 13 residues. V dropped 6 bases and J dropped 3 bases, with 9 bases sitting between them. CDR3 DNA sequence: TGTGCCAGCAGCGACAGTTTCAATCAGCCCCAGCATTTT. This encodes CASSDSFNQPQHF.

The chain uses TRBV6-5 and TRBJ2-5; D ambiguous. Germline CDR1 MNHEY, CDR2 SVGAGI. The CDR3 is made up of 14 amino acids. Between the trimmed V and J ends, which lost 0 bases and 2 bases, there was a span of 7 bases. CDR3 residues: CASSYSGYQETQYF. The CDR3 coding sequence is TGTGCCAGCAGTTACTCAGGCTATCAAGAGACCCAGTACTTC.

This chain uses TRBV10-3 with TRBJ1-3; D may be TRBD1 (5 bases). This CDR3 spans 15 amino acids. The germline V gene has CDR1 ENHRY and CDR2 SYGVKD. With 5 bases removed from V and 1 base from J, the gap between germline ends came to 12 bases. The CDR3 loop is CAISQTVSSGNTIYF. In DNA form, the CDR3 reads TGTGCCATCAGTCAGACAGTTTCTTCTGGAAACACCATATATTTT.

The V call is TRBV7-9, the J call TRBJ1-4; D not resolved. The CDR3 is 16 residues long. CDR1 is SEHNR, CDR2 FQNEAQ, per germline (reference sequence). Deletions cut 4 bases from V and 0 bases from J, with 12 bases between. The DNA of the CDR3 is TGTGCCAGCAGCTCGGTCCGGTCTGCAACTAATGAAAAACTGTTTTTT. Translation: CASSSVRSATNEKLFF.

V is TRBV19 and J is TRBJ2-7; 9 bases match TRBD1. The CDR3 extends over 16 amino acids. Germline V gives CDR1 LNHDA, CDR2 SQIVND (reference sequence). Germline trimming cut 1 base from V and 2 bases from J; bases unmatched to any gene: 6. The CDR3 spells CASSIGGTGSTYEQYF. The CDR3 DNA follows: TGTGCCAGTAGTATAGGGGGGACAGGGAGTACCTACGAGCAGTACTTC.

This clone was picked up one time. The rearrangement uses TRBV19 and TRBJ2-7, with D unclear. Trimming removed 3 bases at V and 5 bases at J, with 14 bases between. CDR1 is LNHDA, CDR2 SQIVND, per germline (reference sequence). CDR3 size: 14 residues. CDR3 amino acids: CASSIEEFDDEQYF. CDR3 nucleotides: TGTGCCAGTAGTATTGAGGAATTTGATGACGAGCAGTACTTC.

The DNA for the CDR3 is TGTGCCAGCAGTCGACAGGGGGCATATGGCTACACCTTC. It codes for CASSRQGAYGYTF. The V call is TRBV6-5, the J call TRBJ1-2; 10 bases match TRBD1. The CDR3 loop spans 13 amino acids. Germline V gives CDR1 MNHEY, CDR2 SVGAGI. Trimming cost V 5 bases and J 5 bases; bases outside gene matches: 2.

This clone appeared once. This chain links TRBV5-4 with TRBJ2-5; perhaps TRBD2 as D (5 bases). The CDR3 has 15 residues. The V gene lost 0 bases and the J gene lost 9 bases, with 18 bases spanning the gap. The germline gives CDR1 SGHNT, CDR2 YYREEE (reference sequence). CDR3 in amino acids: CASSLGVGTAGAQYF. As DNA, the CDR3 is TGTGCCAGCAGCTTGGGGGTGGGAACGGCCGGGGCCCAGTACTTC.

The chain employs TRBV6-5 and TRBJ2-3, with 8 positions matching TRBD1. Germline loops: CDR1 MNHEY, CDR2 SVGAGI. V was clipped by 5 bases and J by 1 base; unmatched bases: 5. This CDR3 is built from 15 residues. CDR3 loop: CASSPRTGRTDTQYF. DNA for the CDR3: TGTGCCAGCAGTCCCCGGACAGGGCGCACAGATACGCAGTATTTT.

The gene calls are TRBV7-2 and TRBJ2-4; 8 bases match TRBD1. The CDR3 consists of 18 residues. Germline V gene data show CDR1 as SGHTA and CDR2 as FQGNSA. Germline trimming cut 5 bases from V and 1 base from J; bases unmatched to any gene: 13. CDR3 in DNA: TGTGCCAGCAGCCCACGGACAGGGCGTAGCATGGCCAAAAACATTCAGTACTTC. Amino acids: CASSPRTGRSMAKNIQYF.

The chain carries TRBV30 and TRBJ1-6, with a possible D match to TRBD1 (6 bases). Germline V gene data show CDR1 as GTSNPN and CDR2 as SVGIG (reference sequence). V was trimmed by 3 bases and J by 0 bases, leaving 15 bases between them. This CDR3 is built from 17 residues. CDR3 residues: CAWRRGMVSSYNSPLHF. The DNA of the CDR3 is TGTGCCTGGAGAAGGGGGATGGTCAGCTCCTATAATTCACCCCTCCACTTT.

V is TRBV4-3 and J is TRBJ2-3, with D perhaps matching TRBD2 (6 bases). This CDR3 is built from 17 residues. V was shortened by 4 bases and J by 5 bases, with 22 bases between the two germline ends. Per germline, CDR1 LGHNA and CDR2 YSLEER. The CDR3 loop reads CASSPDQRRGWGDTQYF. The DNA for the CDR3 is TGCGCCAGCAGCCCTGATCAACGGCGGGGATGGGGAGATACGCAGTATTTT.

The rearrangement links TRBV6-1 to TRBJ2-1, with D perhaps TRBD1 (6 bases). Germline loops: CDR1 MNHNS, CDR2 SASEGT. This CDR3 contains 16 residues. The V end was cut by 3 bases, the J end by 0 bases, with 12 bases between. The CDR3: CASSEWGRFSYNEQFF. For the CDR3, the DNA is TGTGCCAGCAGTGAGTGGGGGCGGTTCTCCTACAATGAGCAGTTCTTC.

The chain has TRBV3-1 (or the pseudogene TRBV3-2) and TRBJ2-5, with a tentative D call TRBD2 (7 bases). The CDR3 covers 15 residues. Germline V gives CDR1 LGHDT, CDR2 YNNKEL (reference sequence). V shed 4 bases and J shed 2 bases, with 14 bases lying between them. CDR3: CASSPSRGAQETQYF. The CDR3 coding sequence is TGTGCCAGCAGCCCGAGTCGGGGGGCACAAGAGACCCAGTACTTC.

This chain uses TRBV7-9 with TRBJ1-1; TRBD1 might be the D (6 bases). CDR1 is SEHNR, CDR2 FQNEAQ, per germline (reference sequence). V gave up 5 bases and J gave up 11 bases, with 15 bases separating them. This CDR3 has 12 residues. Here the CDR3 reads CASSGGGSMAFF. The CDR3 DNA sequence: TGTGCCAGCAGCGGAGGGGGTTCCATGGCTTTCTTT.

This CDR3 is CARTGVYEQYF. The CDR3, as DNA: TGTGCCAGAACCGGTGTATACGAGCAGTACTTC. The chain is built from TRBV5-3 and TRBJ2-7; D not resolved. TRBV5-3 is filed as an ORF, its function uncertain. CDR3 length equals 11 residues. The V gene lost 6 bases and the J gene lost 4 bases, with 8 bases spanning the gap.

The V gene is TRBV7-9, the J gene TRBJ1-2; D call uncertain. Germline V lookup: CDR1 SEHNR, CDR2 FQNEAQ (reference sequence). CDR3 length equals 14 residues. V was clipped by 3 bases and J by 2 bases, with 10 bases between them. CDR3: CASSFRGENYGYTF. The DNA for the CDR3 is TGTGCCAGCAGCTTCCGGGGAGAGAACTATGGCTACACCTTC.

V is TRBV12-5 and J is TRBJ1-2, with unresolved D. The CDR3 is made up of 13 amino acids. Trimming pared 2 bases from V and 4 bases from J, leaving 8 bases between. Germline V lookup: CDR1 LGHNT, CDR2 FRNRAP. CDR3 residues: CASGLRSLYGYTF. The CDR3 DNA follows: TGTGCTAGTGGTTTGCGGTCTCTCTATGGCTACACCTTC.

V usage is TRBV18 and J usage is TRBJ1-1; D is unresolved. The CDR3 extends over 15 amino acids. Germline CDR1 KGHSH, CDR2 LQKENI. The V end was cut by 5 bases, the J end by 8 bases, with 21 bases between. The CDR3, as DNA: TGTGCCAGCTCAGCGACTCTATATGGGCTTCCAGAAGCTTTCTTT. Translation: CASSATLYGLPEAFF.